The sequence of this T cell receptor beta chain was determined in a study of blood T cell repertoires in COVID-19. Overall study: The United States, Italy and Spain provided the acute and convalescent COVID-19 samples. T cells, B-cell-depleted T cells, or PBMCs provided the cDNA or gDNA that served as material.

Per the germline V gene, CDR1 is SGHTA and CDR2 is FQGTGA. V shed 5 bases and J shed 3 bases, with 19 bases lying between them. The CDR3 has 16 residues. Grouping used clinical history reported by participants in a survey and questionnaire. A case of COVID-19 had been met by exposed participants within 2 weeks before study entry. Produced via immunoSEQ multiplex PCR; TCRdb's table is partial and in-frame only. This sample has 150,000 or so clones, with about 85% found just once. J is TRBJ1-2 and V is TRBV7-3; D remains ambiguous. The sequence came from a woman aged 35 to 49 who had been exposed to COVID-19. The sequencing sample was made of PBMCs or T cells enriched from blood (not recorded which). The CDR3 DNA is TGTGCCAGCAGCCCGAGCGGCAGGCCTCTGGACTATGGCTACACCTTC. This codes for CASSPSGRPLDYGYTF.